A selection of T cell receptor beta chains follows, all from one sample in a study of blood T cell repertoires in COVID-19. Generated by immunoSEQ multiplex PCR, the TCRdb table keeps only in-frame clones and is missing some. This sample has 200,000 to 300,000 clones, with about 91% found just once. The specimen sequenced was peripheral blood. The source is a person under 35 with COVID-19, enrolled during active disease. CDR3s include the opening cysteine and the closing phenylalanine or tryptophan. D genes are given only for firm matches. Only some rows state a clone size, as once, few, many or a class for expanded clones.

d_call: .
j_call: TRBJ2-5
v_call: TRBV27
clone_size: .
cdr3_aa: CASSPLTRGTGETQYF
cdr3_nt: TGTGCCAGCAGTCCCTTAACCCGTGGGACTGGAGAGACCCAGTACTTC

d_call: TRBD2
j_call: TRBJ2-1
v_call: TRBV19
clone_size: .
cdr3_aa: CASSPTSSGSDEQFF
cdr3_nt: TGTGCCAGTAGTCCCACCTCTAGCGGGAGTGATGAGCAGTTCTTC

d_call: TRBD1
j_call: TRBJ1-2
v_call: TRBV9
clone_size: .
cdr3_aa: CASSVEQGSGYGYTF
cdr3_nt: TGTGCCAGCAGCGTAGAACAGGGGAGTGGCTATGGCTACACCTTC

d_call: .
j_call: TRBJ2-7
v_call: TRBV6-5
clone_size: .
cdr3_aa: CASSYQRSYEQYF
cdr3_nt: TGTGCCAGCAGTTACCAGCGATCCTACGAGCAGTACTTC

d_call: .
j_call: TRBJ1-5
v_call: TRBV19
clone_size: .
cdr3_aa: CASSNGREIQPQHF
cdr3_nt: TGTGCCAGTAGTAACGGACGGGAGATACAGCCCCAGCATTTT

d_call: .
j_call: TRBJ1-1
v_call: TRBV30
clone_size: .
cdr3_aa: CALELRGMNTEAFF
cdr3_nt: TGTGCCTTGGAGCTAAGAGGGATGAACACTGAAGCTTTCTTT

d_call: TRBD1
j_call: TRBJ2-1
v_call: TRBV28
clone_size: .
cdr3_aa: CASSPGQDNEQFF
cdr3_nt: TGTGCCAGCAGCCCGGGACAGGACAATGAGCAGTTCTTC

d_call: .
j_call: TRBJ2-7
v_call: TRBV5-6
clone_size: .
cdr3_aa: CASSPVGAEQYF
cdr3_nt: TGTGCCAGCAGCCCCGTGGGGGCTGAGCAGTACTTC

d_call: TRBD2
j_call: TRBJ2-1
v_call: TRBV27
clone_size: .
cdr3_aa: CASSLPGGSSYNEQFF
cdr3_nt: TGTGCCAGCAGTTTGCCCGGCGGGAGCTCCTACAATGAGCAGTTCTTC

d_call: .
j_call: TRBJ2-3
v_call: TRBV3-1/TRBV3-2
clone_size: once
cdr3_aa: CASSQVTIHGDTQYF
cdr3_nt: TGTGCCAGCAGCCAAGTAACGATCCACGGAGATACGCAGTATTTT

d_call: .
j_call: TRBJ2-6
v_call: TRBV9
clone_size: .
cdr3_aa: CASSRWTSGANVLTF
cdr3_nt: TGTGCCAGCAGCCGGTGGACATCTGGGGCCAACGTCCTGACTTTC

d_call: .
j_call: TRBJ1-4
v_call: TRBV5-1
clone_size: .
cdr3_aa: CASSPGGNEKLFF
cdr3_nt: TGCGCCAGCAGCCCAGGAGGGAATGAAAAACTGTTTTTT

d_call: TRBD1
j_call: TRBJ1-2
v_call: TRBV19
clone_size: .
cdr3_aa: CASRIGQGADYGYTF
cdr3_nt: TGTGCCAGTAGAATCGGACAGGGGGCGGACTATGGCTACACCTTC

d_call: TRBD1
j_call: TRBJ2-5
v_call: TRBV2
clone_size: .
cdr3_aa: CASNPGGAWETQYF
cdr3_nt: TGTGCCAGCAACCCAGGGGGCGCCTGGGAGACCCAGTACTTC

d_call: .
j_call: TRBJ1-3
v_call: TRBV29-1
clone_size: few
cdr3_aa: CSVAGLGSGNTIYF
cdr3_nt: TGCAGCGTCGCGGGCCTGGGCTCTGGAAACACCATATATTTT

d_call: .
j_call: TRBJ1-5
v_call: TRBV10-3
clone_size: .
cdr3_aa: CAISDGRSNQPQHF
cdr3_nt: TGTGCCATCAGTGACGGTCGTAGCAATCAGCCCCAGCATTTT

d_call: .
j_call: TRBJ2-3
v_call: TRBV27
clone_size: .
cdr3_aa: CASSTEQTNTQYF
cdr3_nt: TGTGCCAGCAGTACCGAGCAAACGAATACGCAGTATTTT

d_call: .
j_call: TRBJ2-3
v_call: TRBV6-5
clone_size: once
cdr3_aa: CASSQGRASTDTQYF
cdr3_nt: TGTGCCAGCTCACAAGGCAGGGCTAGCACAGATACGCAGTATTTT

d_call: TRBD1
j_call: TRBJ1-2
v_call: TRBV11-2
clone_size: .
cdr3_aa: CASSPLDRTNYGYTF
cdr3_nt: TGTGCCAGCAGCCCTTTGGACAGGACTAACTATGGCTACACCTTC

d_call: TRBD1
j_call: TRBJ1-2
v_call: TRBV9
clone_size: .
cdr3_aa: CASSAQTGTEYGYTF
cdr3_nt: TGTGCCAGCAGCGCACAGACCGGGACAGAATATGGCTACACCTTC

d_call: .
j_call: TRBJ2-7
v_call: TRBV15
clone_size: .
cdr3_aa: CATSRDNRDSNSYEQYF
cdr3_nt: TGTGCCACCAGCAGAGATAATCGGGACTCCAACTCCTACGAGCAGTACTTC

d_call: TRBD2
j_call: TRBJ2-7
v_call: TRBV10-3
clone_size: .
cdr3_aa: CAISERREGYEQYF
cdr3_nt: TGTGCCATCAGTGAGAGGCGGGAGGGGTACGAGCAGTACTTC

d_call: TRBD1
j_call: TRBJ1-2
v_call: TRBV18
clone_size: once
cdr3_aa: CASSPFPGQGASYGYTF
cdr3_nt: TGTGCCAGCTCACCATTCCCGGGACAGGGGGCAAGCTATGGCTACACCTTC

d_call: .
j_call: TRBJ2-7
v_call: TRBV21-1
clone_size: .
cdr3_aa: CASRNAGGEQYF
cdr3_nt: TGTGCCAGCAGAAACGCCGGGGGTGAGCAGTACTTC

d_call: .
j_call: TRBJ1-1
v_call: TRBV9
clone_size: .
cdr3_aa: CASSGRAGMNTEAFF
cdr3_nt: TGTGCCAGCAGCGGGAGGGCAGGGATGAACACTGAAGCTTTCTTT

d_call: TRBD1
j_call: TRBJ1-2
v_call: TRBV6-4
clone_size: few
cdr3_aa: CASSPGDRENYGYTF
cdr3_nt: TGTGCCAGCAGTCCCGGGGACAGGGAGAATTATGGCTACACCTTC